This TCR beta chain appears in the sequencing data of a study of cytomegalovirus exposure and HLA in healthy donors (dated by TCRdb to about 2017). Regarding the research as a whole: The 500 to 700 repertoires of the first cohort and the 95 to 150 validation repertoires were produced on the same platform, according to a later analysis. The study combined high-throughput TCR immunosequencing, statistical association of individual TCRs with disease status, and machine learning to predict cytomegalovirus infection status. Besides the first cohort of about 730 subjects, a separate validation cohort made up of 120 different subjects was used. The study aimed to test whether cataloging public T cell receptors could reveal signatures of past pathogen exposure. Summary of the overall study and its limitations: In the study, some 160 TCR beta chains were listed as associated with cytomegalovirus. In both the original and validation cohorts, the classifier was reported to diagnose cytomegalovirus status with high specificity and sensitivity. A few of the identified cytomegalovirus-associated TCR beta chains were confirmed in vitro to be specific for cytomegalovirus antigens. All 120 or so repertoires were used to score co-occurrence in the validation cohort in a later analysis, because that analysis had no HLA typing for the cohort. Across donors, most TCR sequences were observed very rarely, whereas some public TCRs were present in many individuals. A later analysis found that TCRs clustered in the first cohort also tended to co-occur in the 110 or so validation repertoires, with roughly 95% of cluster scores above 0. According to the authors, the approach could potentially be generalized to other disease states and immunological phenotypes.

The table lists this clone with a few counts. The target of this receptor is not known. Base qualities are missing; no much larger clone stands one base away. The donors belonged to the validation cohort of about 120 subjects, which was separate from the roughly 700-subject first cohort. Library method: the immunoSEQ multiplex PCR assay. The authors' analysis ran thus. A statistical classification framework was built for diagnosing cytomegalovirus status from the catalog of TCR beta chain sequences. TCRdb took over this immuneACCESS table, retaining in-frame rearrangements with V and J assigned. Such tables are incomplete; in checked studies, under half of the missing clones stem from an unresolved V gene, and the remainder is unexplained. Clone size and V and J calls were adopted from that table, with D and trimming inferred from the DNA. Counted in this sample were about 260,000 clones; roughly 87% of them appeared once. The top ten clones comprise roughly 3% of the sample.

V and J are truncated by 2 bases and 0 bases respectively, leaving an intervening sequence of 11 bases. Its CDR3 holds 16 amino acids, cysteine through phenylalanine. Just CDR3 DNA is preserved here, 48 bases in frame from base 1. Looking up the germline V gene yields CDR1 SGHTA and CDR2 FQGNSA. Sequencing input: PBMCs. The origin of this receptor is a woman in her twenties or thirties in good health and CMV-seronegative. The rearranged chain carries TRBV7-2 and TRBJ1-5, with a weak D call of TRBD1 (5 bases match). The sequenced DNA is TGTGCCAGCAGCTTAAACAGGCGGGGTAGCAATCAGCCCCAGCATTTT. Translated, this is CASSLNRRGSNQPQHF.